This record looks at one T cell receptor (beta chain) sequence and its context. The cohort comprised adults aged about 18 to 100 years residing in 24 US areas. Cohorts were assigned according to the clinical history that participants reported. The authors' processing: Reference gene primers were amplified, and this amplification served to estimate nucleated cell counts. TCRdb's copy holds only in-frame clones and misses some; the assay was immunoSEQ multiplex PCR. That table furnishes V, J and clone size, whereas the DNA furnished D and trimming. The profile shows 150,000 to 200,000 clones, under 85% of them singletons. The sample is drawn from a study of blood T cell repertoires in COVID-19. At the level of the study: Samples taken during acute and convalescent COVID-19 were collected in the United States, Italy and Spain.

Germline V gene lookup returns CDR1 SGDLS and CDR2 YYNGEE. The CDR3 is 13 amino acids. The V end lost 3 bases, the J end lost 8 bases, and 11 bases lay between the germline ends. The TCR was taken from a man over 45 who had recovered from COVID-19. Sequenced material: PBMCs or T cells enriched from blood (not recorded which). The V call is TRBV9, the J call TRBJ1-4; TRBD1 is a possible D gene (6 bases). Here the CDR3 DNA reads TGTGCCAGCAGCGGGGGACAAGGGGAAAAACTGTTTTTT. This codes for CASSGGQGEKLFF. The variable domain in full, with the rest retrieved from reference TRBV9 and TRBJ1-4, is DSGVTQTPKHLITATGQRVTLRCSPRSGDLSVYWYQQSLDQGLQFLIQYYNGEERAKGNILERFSAQQFPDLHSELNLSSLELGDSALYFCASSGGQGEKLFFGSGTQLSVL.